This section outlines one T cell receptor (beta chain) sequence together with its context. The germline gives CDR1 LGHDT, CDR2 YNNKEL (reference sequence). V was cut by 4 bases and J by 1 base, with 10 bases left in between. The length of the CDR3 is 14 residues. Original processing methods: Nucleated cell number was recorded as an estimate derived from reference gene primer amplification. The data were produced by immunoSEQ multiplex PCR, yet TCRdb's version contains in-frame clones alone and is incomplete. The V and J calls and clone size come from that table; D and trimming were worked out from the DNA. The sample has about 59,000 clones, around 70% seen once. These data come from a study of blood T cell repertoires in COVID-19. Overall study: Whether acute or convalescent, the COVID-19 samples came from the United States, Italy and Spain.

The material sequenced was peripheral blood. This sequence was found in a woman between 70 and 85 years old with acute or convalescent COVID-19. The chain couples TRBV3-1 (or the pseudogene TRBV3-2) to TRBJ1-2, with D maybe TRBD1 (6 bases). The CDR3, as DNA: TGTGCCAGCAGCCTCCGGACAGTTAACTATGGCTACACCTTC. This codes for CASSLRTVNYGYTF.